Presented here are 20 T cell receptor beta chains from one specimen sequenced in a study of response to subunit inactivated influenza vaccine. Each CDR3 protein is one row after TCRdb ran MiXCR on the RT-PCR reads. The table includes about 780,000 distinct CDR3 sequences, approximately 17% detected once. The sample was PBMCs from blood, taken roughly 5 days after vaccination. The receptors derive from a man in his forties or fifties who received an inactivated influenza vaccine.

This clonotype was seen at least ten times. V is TRBV9 and J is TRBJ2-3; D is undetermined. V lost 2 bases and J 0 bases, leaving 10 bases between the germline ends. The germline V gene has CDR1 SGDLS and CDR2 YYNGEE. The CDR3 covers 15 residues. The CDR3 protein is CASSVVWGSTDTQYF. The CDR3 bases are TGTGCCAGCAGCGTCGTATGGGGTAGCACAGATACGCAGTATTTT.

This chain uses TRBV11-2 with TRBJ2-5; no clear D. V lost 5 bases, J lost 5 bases, and 18 bases lay in between. Germline CDR1 and CDR2: SGHAT and FQNNGV. This CDR3 spans 15 amino acids. In DNA, the CDR3 is TGTGCCAGCAGCGCCGAATATGGGGTCGTCGAGACCCAGTACTTC. Amino acids: CASSAEYGVVETQYF.

This clonotype was seen only once. The chain employs TRBV6-2 or TRBV6-3 and TRBJ2-1; D tentatively reads TRBD1 or TRBD2 (5 bases each). Trimming shortened V by 4 bases and J by 0 bases, and 13 bases separated the two germline ends. Germline CDR1 MNHEY, CDR2 SVGEGT. This CDR3 is built from 16 residues. CDR3 sequence: CASSSGAPSSYNEQFF. CDR3 DNA: TGTGCCAGCAGTTCCGGGGCCCCCAGCTCCTACAATGAGCAGTTCTTC.

This clonotype has only a few counts. The V gene is TRBV10-3, the J gene TRBJ1-1; 7 bases match TRBD1. Germline trimming cut 6 bases from V and 2 bases from J; bases unmatched to any gene: 6. Per germline, CDR1 ENHRY and CDR2 SYGVKD. This CDR3 has 14 residues. CDR3 in DNA: TGTGCCATCAGAACCGGGACAGCAAACACTGAAGCTTTCTTT. Translated: CAIRTGTANTEAFF.

The chain joins TRBV5-1 to TRBJ2-2; 7 bases agree with TRBD2. V lost 4 bases and J lost 2; bases outside the gene matches: 11. Germline CDR1 reads SGHRS; CDR2 reads YFSETQ. The CDR3 is 17 amino acids. CDR3 in amino acids: CASSPRRGVINTGELFF. The CDR3 DNA is TGCGCCAGCAGCCCACGCCGGGGGGTAATAAACACCGGGGAGCTGTTTTTT.

CDR3 DNA sequence: TGTGCCAGCCAAATGAGGAACACCGGGGAGCTGTTTTTT. Amino acid sequence: CASQMRNTGELFF. The chain recombines TRBV28 with TRBJ2-2; D not certain. This CDR3 region has 13 residues. The germline CDR1 and CDR2 sequences are MDHEN and SYDVKM. Trimming removed 8 bases from V and 1 base from J, with 8 bases in between. The entire variable domain, with the rest obtained from reference TRBV28 and TRBJ2-2, is as follows: DVKVTQSSRYLVKRTGEKVFLECVQDMDHENMFWYRQDPGLGLRLIYFSYDVKMKEKGDIPEGYSVSREKKERFSLILESASTNQTSMYLCASQMRNTGELFFGEGSRLTVL.

There are a few counts of this clonotype. The chain is built from TRBV28 and TRBJ2-3; 9 positions match TRBD2. After removal of 2 bases from V and 7 bases from J, the junction contained 4 bases not matched to a gene. The germline gives CDR1 MDHEN, CDR2 SYDVKM. The length of the CDR3 is 14 residues. This CDR3 is CASSLAGGVNTQYF. The CDR3 coding sequence is TGTGCCAGCAGTTTAGCGGGAGGGGTCAATACGCAGTATTTT.

The chain links TRBV4-2 to TRBJ2-3, with TRBD2 matching 9 bases. Germline assignment: CDR1 LGHNA and CDR2 YNFKEQ. V dropped 0 bases and J dropped 4; count of bases not matched to a gene: 11. The CDR3 sequence is 18 residues long. CDR3 DNA sequence: TGTGCCAGCAGCCAAGAGGTAGCGGGAGTGGCGCTGGCAGATACGCAGTATTTT. This gives the protein CASSQEVAGVALADTQYF.

J is TRBJ1-3 and V is TRBV6-1; D gene uncertain. CDR1 MNHNS and CDR2 SASEGT come from the germline V gene. This CDR3 region has 15 residues. Between the trimmed V and J ends, which lost 6 bases and 0 bases, there was a span of 12 bases. CDR3 loop: CASSGSGLSGNTIYF. The CDR3, as DNA: TGTGCCAGCAGCGGCTCCGGACTCTCTGGAAACACCATATATTTT.

The V and J genes are TRBV9 and TRBJ2-1, with TRBD2 matching 10 bases. This CDR3 has 14 residues. Germline V gene sequence: CDR1 SGDLS, CDR2 YYNGEE. V dropped 3 bases and J dropped 6; count of bases not matched to a gene: 3. The DNA for the CDR3 is TGTGCCAGCAGCGAACGACTAGCGGGCAATGAGCAGTTCTTC. This encodes CASSERLAGNEQFF.

This clonotype was seen a handful of times. The chain carries TRBV4-3 and TRBJ1-2, with TRBD1 matching over 9 bases. Looked up from germline, CDR1 is LGHNA and CDR2 is YSLEER. The CDR3 is 16 residues long. V shed 6 bases, J shed 2 bases, and the junction held 10 bases outside the gene matches. CDR3 residues: CASSPGTGMPNYGYTF. CDR3 coding DNA: TGCGCCAGCAGTCCCGGGACAGGGATGCCAAACTATGGCTACACCTTC.

The rearrangement joins TRBV7-8 to TRBJ2-7; D is unclear. Germline values: CDR1 SGHVS, CDR2 FQNEAQ. CDR3 length: 16 residues. Trimming cost V 4 bases and J 3 bases, with 19 bases left between them. CDR3 sequence: CASSSGPGAPHYEQYF. The DNA for the CDR3 is TGTGCCAGCAGCTCTGGACCGGGCGCTCCCCACTACGAGCAGTACTTC.

This chain connects TRBV12-3 or TRBV12-4 to TRBJ2-7; TRBD1 might be the D (5 bases). Trimming pared 5 bases from V and 0 bases from J, leaving 11 bases between. The CDR3 contains 14 residues. DNA for the CDR3: TGTGCCAGCAGTCGTCAGGGCCTCTCCTACGAGCAGTACTTC. This gives the protein CASSRQGLSYEQYF.

This clonotype has at least ten counts. J is TRBJ2-1 and V is TRBV4-3, with TRBD2 identical over 8 bases. Germline-derived CDR1 and CDR2 are LGHNA and YSLEER. The length of the CDR3 is 18 residues. Losses at the gene ends were 3 bases for V and 2 bases for J; bases not matched to a gene: 12. The CDR3 spells CASSQESQLAETYNEQFF. CDR3 sequence (DNA): TGCGCCAGCAGCCAGGAATCCCAACTAGCGGAGACCTACAATGAGCAGTTCTTC.

The sample holds many counts of this clonotype. The chain carries TRBV9 and TRBJ2-1; 10 bases are a match to TRBD2. V shed 3 bases and J 0 bases; nucleotides not matched to a gene: 0. The CDR3 length is 15 residues. Germline lookup yields CDR1 SGDLS and CDR2 YYNGEE. DNA for the CDR3: TGTGCCAGCAGCGAGCGGGAGGGCTCCTACAATGAGCAGTTCTTC. Translation: CASSEREGSYNEQFF.

This chain connects TRBV10-3 to TRBJ2-1, with no clear D. CDR1 and CDR2 (germline): ENHRY, SYGVKD. V lost 4 bases and J 5 bases, leaving 9 bases between the germline ends. The CDR3 runs 13 residues. In DNA, the CDR3 is TGTGCCATCAGTGTCGGCAGAGACAATGAGCAGTTCTTC. Its protein is CAISVGRDNEQFF.

The rearrangement uses TRBV6-1 and TRBJ2-3; D gene unclear. Trimming took 2 bases from V and 6 from J, leaving 9 bases between them. Germline V gene lookup returns CDR1 MNHNS and CDR2 SASEGT. The CDR3 is 13 amino acids. The CDR3 loop is CASSELAVDTQYF. The CDR3 DNA reads TGTGCCAGCAGTGAATTGGCTGTCGATACGCAGTATTTT.

This clonotype showed up many times. The genes are TRBV20-1 and TRBJ2-3; no clear D gene. The V end was cut by 0 bases, the J end by 0 bases, with 13 bases between. CDR1 is DFQATT and CDR2 is SNEGSKA in the germline V gene (reference sequence). CDR3 length: 16 amino acids. DNA for the CDR3: TGCAGTGCTAGAGATCAGTTGCGGATTAGCACAGATACGCAGTATTTT. This encodes CSARDQLRISTDTQYF.

The CDR3 loop reads CASSQAQGRTEAFF. The CDR3 DNA is TGCGCCAGCAGCCAAGCACAGGGTAGAACTGAAGCTTTCTTT. The V gene is TRBV4-1, the J gene TRBJ1-1; TRBD1 might be the D (6 bases). The CDR3 consists of 14 residues. Trimming removed 1 base at V and 5 bases at J, with 11 bases between. Germline assignment: CDR1 MGHRA and CDR2 YSYEKL.

This clonotype appeared many times. The chain recombines TRBV20-1 with TRBJ2-1, with 8 nucleotides matching TRBD2. Per the germline V gene, CDR1 is DFQATT and CDR2 is SNEGSKA (reference sequence). Germline trimming cut 6 bases from V and 9 bases from J; bases unmatched to any gene: 10. The CDR3 covers 13 residues. Here the CDR3 reads CSAVAGGDGEQFF. CDR3 DNA: TGCAGTGCCGTGGCGGGAGGAGATGGTGAGCAGTTCTTC.